Each of the 9 T cell receptor beta chains below was sequenced from the same sample in a study of T-cell reconstitution after alpha-beta-depleted transplantation in children. Preparation of the TCRbeta library used unique molecular identifiers. TCRdb reprocessed the PCR reads with MiXCR, giving one entry per CDR3 protein. The sample has 700,000 or so distinct CDR3 sequences, under 15% seen once. The specimen comprised PBMCs, sampled before TCRalphabeta/CD19-depleted stem cell transplant. These receptors were obtained from a girl aged 2 to 10 with congenital amegakaryocytic thrombocytopenia, due to receive a stem cell transplant.

This clonotype was counted between two and nine times. One end of the junction fails to match germline, which may point to a read error. CDR3 nucleotide sequence: TGCAGTGCTAGGCAGGAACCTTACGGGCAGTACTTC. Its translation: CSARQEPYGQYF. J is TRBJ2-7 and V is TRBV20-1, with D unresolved. This CDR3 spans 12 amino acids. CDR1 is DFQATT, CDR2 SNEGSKA, per germline (reference sequence).

This clonotype was seen repeatedly, ten times or more. The rearrangement uses TRBV20-1 and TRBJ1-5; 9 bases match TRBD1. The CDR3 length is 15 residues. Per the germline V gene, CDR1 is DFQATT and CDR2 is SNEGSKA (reference sequence). Trimming at V came to 0 bases and at J to 6 bases, leaving 6 bases not matched to a gene. CDR3 nucleotides: TGCAGTGCTAGAGATGGGGGACAGGGAAGTCAGCCCCAGCATTTT. Its translation: CSARDGGQGSQPQHF.

This clonotype occurred many times. CDR3 bases: TGCAGTGCTTTCCTAGCGTTAAGCACAGATACGCAGTATTTT. As protein: CSAFLALSTDTQYF. This chain links TRBV20-1 with TRBJ2-3; tentative D call: TRBD2 (6 bases). Germline-derived CDR1 and CDR2 are DFQATT and SNEGSKA (reference sequence). The CDR3 extends over 14 amino acids. V was cut by 5 bases and J by 0 bases, with 12 bases left in between.

Many counts were recorded for this clonotype. The J gene is TRBJ2-7, the V gene TRBV12-3 or TRBV12-4; D perhaps matches TRBD1 (5 bases). The V gene lost 6 bases and the J gene lost 2 bases, with 14 bases spanning the gap. The CDR3 has 14 amino acids. The chain's CDR3 is CASRITGVPYEQYF. The CDR3 nucleotides are TGTGCCAGCAGGATCACAGGAGTACCCTACGAGCAGTACTTC.

The sample holds many counts of this clonotype. This chain joins TRBV5-5 and TRBJ2-7; D might be TRBD1 (5 bases). Trimming took 0 bases from V and 1 from J, leaving 11 bases between them. The CDR3 covers 15 residues. The germline CDR1 and CDR2 sequences are SGHKS and YYEKEE (reference sequence). The CDR3 DNA reads as TGTGCCAGCAGCTTGGACAGGATTTGGTCCTACGAGCAGTACTTC. Its translation is CASSLDRIWSYEQYF. Complete variable domain (other parts from reference TRBV5-5 and TRBJ2-7): DAGVTQSPTHLIKTRGQQVTLRCSPISGHKSVSWYQQVLGQGPQFIFQYYEKEERGRGNFPDRFSARQFPNYSSELNVNALLLGDSALYLCASSLDRIWSYEQYFGPGTRLTVT.

This clonotype turned up a few times. V usage is TRBV5-6 and J usage is TRBJ1-6; D is ambiguous. The CDR3 runs to 18 residues. Deletions cut 3 bases from V and 0 bases from J, with 16 bases between. Per germline, CDR1 SGHDT and CDR2 YYEEEE. The CDR3 protein is CASSSIRRGSSYNSPLHF. CDR3 nucleotide sequence: TGTGCCAGCAGCTCAATACGGCGAGGGAGCTCCTATAATTCACCCCTCCACTTT. Complete variable domain (other parts from reference TRBV5-6 and TRBJ1-6): DAGVTQSPTHLIKTRGQQVTLRCSPKSGHDTVSWYQQALGQGPQFIFQYYEEEERQRGNFPDRFSGHQFPNYSSELNVNALLLGDSALYLCASSSIRRGSSYNSPLHFGNGTRLTVT.

This clonotype was seen ten or more times. V is TRBV5-5 and J is TRBJ2-1; D possibly corresponds to TRBD2 (5 bases). CDR3 length: 16 amino acids. The germline V gene has CDR1 SGHKS and CDR2 YYEKEE (reference sequence). With 1 base removed from V and 2 bases from J, the gap between germline ends came to 13 bases. The DNA of the CDR3 is TGTGCCAGCAGCTTGAAGAGCGGCACCACCTACAATGAGCAGTTCTTC. It specifies CASSLKSGTTYNEQFF.

Ten or more counts support this clonotype. The rearrangement uses TRBV5-1 and TRBJ2-3; D perhaps matches TRBD1 (6 bases). CDR3 size: 14 residues. Germline V lookup: CDR1 SGHRS, CDR2 YFSETQ. V lost 0 bases, J lost 6 bases, and 11 bases lay in between. The chain's CDR3 is CASSLGTASDTQYF. The CDR3, as DNA: TGCGCCAGCAGCTTGGGGACAGCCTCGGATACGCAGTATTTT.

This chain connects TRBV10-3 to TRBJ1-2; D call uncertain. V lost 10 bases and J lost 5, with 17 bases in between. Looked up from germline, CDR1 is ENHRY and CDR2 is SYGVKD. CDR3 size: 13 residues. CDR3 in amino acids: CASADEVEYGYTF. In nucleotides, the CDR3 is TGTGCCAGCGCCGACGAGGTCGAGTATGGCTACACCTTC.